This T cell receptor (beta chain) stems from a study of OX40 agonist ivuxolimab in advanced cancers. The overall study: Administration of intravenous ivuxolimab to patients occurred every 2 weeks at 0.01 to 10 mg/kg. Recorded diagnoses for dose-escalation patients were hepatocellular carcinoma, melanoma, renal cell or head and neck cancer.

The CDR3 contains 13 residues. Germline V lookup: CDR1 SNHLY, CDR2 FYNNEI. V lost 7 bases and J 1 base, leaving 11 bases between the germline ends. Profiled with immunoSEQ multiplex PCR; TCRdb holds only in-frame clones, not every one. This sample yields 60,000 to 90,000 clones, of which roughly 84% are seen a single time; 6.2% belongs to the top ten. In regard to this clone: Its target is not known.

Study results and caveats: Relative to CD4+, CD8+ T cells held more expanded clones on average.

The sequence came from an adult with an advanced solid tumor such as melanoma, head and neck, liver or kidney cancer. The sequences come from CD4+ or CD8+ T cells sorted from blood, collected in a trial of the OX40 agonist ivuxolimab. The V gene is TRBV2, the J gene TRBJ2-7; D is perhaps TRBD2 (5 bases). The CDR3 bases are TGTGCCAGCACTCGGACTGCATCCTACGAGCAGTACTTC. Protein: CASTRTASYEQYF.